This T cell receptor beta chain was sequenced for a study of CD8 T cells in ankylosing spondylitis. The CDR3 is 17 residues long. Germline CDR1 and CDR2: MNHEY and SVGAGI. V lost 0 bases to trimming and J lost 3 bases, with 17 bases between them. Overall study results and limits: A motif in TCR beta, a set of eight highly homologous variants, appeared characteristic of ankylosing spondylitis blood. As for the disease-linked clones, they showed a CD8+ phenotype and occurred at relatively low frequencies in peripheral blood. Reports say disease-linked clones showed up significantly more in matched ankylosing spondylitis synovial fluid.

This clonotype has ten or more counts. The antigen remains unidentified. Each TCR beta library was made by quantitative 5'-RACE that incorporated molecular barcodes. TCRdb redid the calling of the 5' RACE reads with MiXCR, one entry per CDR3 protein. The sample lists roughly 490,000 distinct CDR3 sequences, approximately 5.3% seen once, with roughly 3.5% in the top ten. Sequencing input: blood, either unsorted or a sorted T cell fraction (not recorded which). This receptor was identified in a male donor with ankylosing spondylitis. The rearrangement joins TRBV6-5 to TRBJ1-2; possibly TRBD1 for D (6 bases). The chain's CDR3 is CASSYSSQGPDHYGYTF. In DNA, the CDR3 is TGTGCCAGCAGTTACTCCTCCCAGGGGCCGGATCACTATGGCTACACCTTC.